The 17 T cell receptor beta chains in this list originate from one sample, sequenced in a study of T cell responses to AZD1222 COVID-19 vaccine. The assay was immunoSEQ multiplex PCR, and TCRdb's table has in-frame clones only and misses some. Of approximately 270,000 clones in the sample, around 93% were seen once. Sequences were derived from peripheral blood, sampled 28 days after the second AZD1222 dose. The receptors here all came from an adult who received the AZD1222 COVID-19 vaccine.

The CDR3 DNA reads as TGTGCCAGCAGCTTATCAGGGGTTGGAGGCTACACCTTC. Its translation: CASSLSGVGGYTF. This chain links TRBV13 with TRBJ1-2; D is perhaps TRBD1 (6 bases). The CDR3 extends over 13 amino acids. V was clipped by 2 bases and J by 8 bases, with 12 bases between them. Germline V lookup: CDR1 PRHDT, CDR2 FYEKMQ (reference sequence).

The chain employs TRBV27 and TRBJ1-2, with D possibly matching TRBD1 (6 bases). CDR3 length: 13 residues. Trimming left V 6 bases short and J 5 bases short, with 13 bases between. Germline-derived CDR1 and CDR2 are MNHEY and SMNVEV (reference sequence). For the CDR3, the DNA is TGTGCCAGCAGCCCAGGGGTTGTGTATGGCTACACCTTC. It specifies CASSPGVVYGYTF.

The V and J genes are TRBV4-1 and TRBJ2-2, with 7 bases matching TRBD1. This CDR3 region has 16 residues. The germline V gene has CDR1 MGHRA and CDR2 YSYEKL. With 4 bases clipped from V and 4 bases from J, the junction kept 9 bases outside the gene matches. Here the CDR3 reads CASSRGQASGTGELFF. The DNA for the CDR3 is TGCGCCAGCAGCCGAGGACAGGCCTCTGGCACCGGGGAGCTGTTTTTT.

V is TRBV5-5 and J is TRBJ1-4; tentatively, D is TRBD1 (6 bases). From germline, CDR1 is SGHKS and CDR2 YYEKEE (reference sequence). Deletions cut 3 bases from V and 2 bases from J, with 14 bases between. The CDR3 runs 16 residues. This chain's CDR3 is CASSSFPGHTNEKLFF. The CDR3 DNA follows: TGTGCCAGCAGCTCTTTCCCGGGACACACTAATGAAAAACTGTTTTTT.

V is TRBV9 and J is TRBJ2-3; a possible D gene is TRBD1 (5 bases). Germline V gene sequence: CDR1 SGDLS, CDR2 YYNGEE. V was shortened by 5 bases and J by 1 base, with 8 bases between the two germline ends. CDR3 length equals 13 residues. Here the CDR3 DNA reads TGTGCCAGCAGTCTAGGGGGCACAGATACGCAGTATTTT. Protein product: CASSLGGTDTQYF.

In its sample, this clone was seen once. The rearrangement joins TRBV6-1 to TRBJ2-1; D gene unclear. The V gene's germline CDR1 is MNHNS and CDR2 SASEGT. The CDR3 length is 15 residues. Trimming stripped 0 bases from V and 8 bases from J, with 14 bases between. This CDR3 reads CASSEAWRRWDEQFF. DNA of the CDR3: TGTGCCAGCAGTGAAGCCTGGCGCCGGTGGGATGAGCAGTTCTTC.

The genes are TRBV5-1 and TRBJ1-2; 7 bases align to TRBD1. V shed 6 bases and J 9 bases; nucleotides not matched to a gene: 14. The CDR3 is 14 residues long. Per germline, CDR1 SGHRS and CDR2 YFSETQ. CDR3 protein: CASTAQPGGERYTF. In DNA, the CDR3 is TGCGCCAGCACCGCCCAGCCAGGGGGAGAACGCTACACCTTC.

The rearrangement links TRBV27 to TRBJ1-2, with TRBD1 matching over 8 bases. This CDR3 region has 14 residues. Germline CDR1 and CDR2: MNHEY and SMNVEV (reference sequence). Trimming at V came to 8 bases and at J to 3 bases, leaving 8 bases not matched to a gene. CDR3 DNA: TGTGCCAGCCGAGACCAGGGGGCAGACTATGGCTACACCTTC. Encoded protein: CASRDQGADYGYTF.

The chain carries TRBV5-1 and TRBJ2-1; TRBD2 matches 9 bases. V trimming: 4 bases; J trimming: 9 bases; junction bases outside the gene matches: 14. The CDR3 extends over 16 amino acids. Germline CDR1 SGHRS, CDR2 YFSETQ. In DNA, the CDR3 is TGCGCCAGCAGCCCCGGTATCGGCGGGGGGGCCACTGAGCAGTTCTTC. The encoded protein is CASSPGIGGGATEQFF.

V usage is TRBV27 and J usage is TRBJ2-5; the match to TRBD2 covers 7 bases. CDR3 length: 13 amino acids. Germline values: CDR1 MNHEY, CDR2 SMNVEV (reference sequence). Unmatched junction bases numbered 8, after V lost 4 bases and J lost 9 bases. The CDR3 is CASSSWGGEAQYF. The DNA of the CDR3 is TGTGCCAGCAGTTCCTGGGGGGGGGAAGCCCAGTACTTC.

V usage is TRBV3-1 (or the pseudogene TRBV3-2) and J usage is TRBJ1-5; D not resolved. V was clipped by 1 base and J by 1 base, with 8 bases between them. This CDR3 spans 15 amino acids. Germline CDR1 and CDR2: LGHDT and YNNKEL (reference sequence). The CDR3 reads CASSQGRRSNQPQHF. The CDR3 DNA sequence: TGTGCCAGCAGCCAAGGGAGACGGAGCAATCAGCCCCAGCATTTT.

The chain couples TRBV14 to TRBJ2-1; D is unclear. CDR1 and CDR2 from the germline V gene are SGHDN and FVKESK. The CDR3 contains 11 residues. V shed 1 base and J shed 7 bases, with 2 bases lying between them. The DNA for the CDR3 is TGTGCCAGCAGCCAAGGTAATGAGCAGTTCTTC. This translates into CASSQGNEQFF.

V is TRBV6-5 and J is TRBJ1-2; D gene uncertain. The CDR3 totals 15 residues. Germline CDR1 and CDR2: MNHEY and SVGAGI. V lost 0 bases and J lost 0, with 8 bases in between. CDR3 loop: CASSYSTTANYGYTF. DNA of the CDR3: TGTGCCAGCAGTTACTCGACGACGGCTAACTATGGCTACACCTTC.

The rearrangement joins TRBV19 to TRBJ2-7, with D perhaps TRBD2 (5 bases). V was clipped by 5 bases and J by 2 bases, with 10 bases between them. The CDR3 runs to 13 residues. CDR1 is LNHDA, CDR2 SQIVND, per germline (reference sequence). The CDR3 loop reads CASSWTEAYEQYF. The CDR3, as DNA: TGTGCCAGTAGTTGGACTGAAGCCTACGAGCAGTACTTC.

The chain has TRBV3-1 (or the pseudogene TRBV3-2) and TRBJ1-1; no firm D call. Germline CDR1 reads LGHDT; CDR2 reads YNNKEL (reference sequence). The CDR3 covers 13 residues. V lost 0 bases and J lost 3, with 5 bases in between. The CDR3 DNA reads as TGTGCCAGCAGCCAAGAATCGGACACTGAAGCTTTCTTT. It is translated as CASSQESDTEAFF.

CDR3 in DNA: TGTGCCAGCAGCTCCGGCGTAACCCAGTACTTC. Protein product: CASSSGVTQYF. The V call is TRBV11-1, the J call TRBJ2-5; D not resolved. Germline CDR1 is SGHAT and CDR2 is FQDESV (reference sequence). The CDR3 consists of 11 residues. V was pared by 4 bases and J by 8 bases, with 8 bases between.

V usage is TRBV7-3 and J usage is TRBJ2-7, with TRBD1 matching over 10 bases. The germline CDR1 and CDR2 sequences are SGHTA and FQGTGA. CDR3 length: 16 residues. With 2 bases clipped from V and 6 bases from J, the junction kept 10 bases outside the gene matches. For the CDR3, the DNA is TGTGCCAGCAGCTTAGGTCCCGAGACAGGGGGCAGCGAGCAGTACTTC. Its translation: CASSLGPETGGSEQYF.